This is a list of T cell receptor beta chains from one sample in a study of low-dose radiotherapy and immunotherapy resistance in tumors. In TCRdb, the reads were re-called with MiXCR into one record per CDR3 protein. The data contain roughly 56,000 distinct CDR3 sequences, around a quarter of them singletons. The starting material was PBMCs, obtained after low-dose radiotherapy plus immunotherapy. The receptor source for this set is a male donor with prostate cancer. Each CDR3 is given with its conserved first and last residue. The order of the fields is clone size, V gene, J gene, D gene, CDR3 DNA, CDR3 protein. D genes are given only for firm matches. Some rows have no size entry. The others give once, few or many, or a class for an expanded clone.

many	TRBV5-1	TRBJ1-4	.	TGCGCCAGCAGCCCCCCCGGGCCAACTAATGAAAAACTGTTTTTT	CASSPPGPTNEKLFF
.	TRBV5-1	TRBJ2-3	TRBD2	TGCGCCAGCAGCGTACCCGGGACTAGCGGCACAGATACGCAGTATTTT	CASSVPGTSGTDTQYF
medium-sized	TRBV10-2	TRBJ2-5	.	TGCGCCAGCCACGGACAACAAGAGACCCAGTACTTC	CASHGQQETQYF
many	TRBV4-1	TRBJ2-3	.	TGCGCCAGCAGCCCCTCTAAAGGAGGAGGCGCAGATACGCAGTATTTT	CASSPSKGGGADTQYF
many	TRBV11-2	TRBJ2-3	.	TGTGCCAGCAGCTTAGTGGGGGGTCAAGATACGCAGTATTTT	CASSLVGGQDTQYF
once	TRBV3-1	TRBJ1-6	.	TGTGCCAGCAGGTCTAGCGGGGGGACAAATTCACCCCTCCACTTT	CASRSSGGTNSPLHF
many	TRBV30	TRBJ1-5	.	TGTGCCTGGAGTCGGACAGAGGCTCAGCCCCAGCATTTT	CAWSRTEAQPQHF
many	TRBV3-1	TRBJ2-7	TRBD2	TGTGCCAGCAGCCAAGCCCCTAGCGGGGGGCGCTACGAGCAGTACTTC	CASSQAPSGGRYEQYF
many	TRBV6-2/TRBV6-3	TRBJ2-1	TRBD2	TGTGCCACCACGGGGGGACTAAACTACAATGAGCAGTTCTTC	CATTGGLNYNEQFF
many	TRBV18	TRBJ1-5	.	TGTGCCAGCTCACCAGTATTCGATAGCAATCAGCCCCAGCATTTT	CASSPVFDSNQPQHF